This entry features one T cell receptor (beta chain) sequence. The data derive from a study of blood T cell repertoires in COVID-19. The method was immunoSEQ multiplex PCR; TCRdb's version includes in-frame clones alone and lacks a portion of them. This sample has some 110,000 clones, with roughly four fifths found just once. This clonotype was sampled from a woman in her 70s with acute or convalescent COVID-19. The sample taken for sequencing was peripheral blood.

CDR3 sequence reads: CASSIVQGAQETQYF. In DNA form, the CDR3 reads TGTGCCAGTAGTATTGTCCAGGGGGCTCAAGAGACCCAGTACTTC. The chain recombines TRBV19 with TRBJ2-5; 8 bases line up with TRBD1. This CDR3 is built from 15 residues. The V and J ends lost 3 bases and 2 bases, in that order; junction bases with no gene match: 5. The germline gives CDR1 LNHDA, CDR2 SQIVND (reference sequence).